These 10 T cell receptor beta chains were all obtained from the same sample, sequenced in a study of neurological immune-mediated disorders (dated by TCRdb to between 2017 and 2020). The library was produced with 5' RACE. Sequencing was performed on an Illumina HiSeq 2500. Through fastp at Q25 and MiXCR, TCRdb rebuilt clones from the public reads, retaining in-frame beta chains. Each entry is one CDR3 protein sequence, shown with its most common DNA and genes. A total of 40,000 or so distinct CDR3 sequences appear in this sample, 2.5% of them only once. The ten biggest clones cover about 12% of the sample. Sequenced input: PBMCs. These receptors were obtained from a young man with multiple sclerosis.

This clonotype was observed a single time. At one end, the junction sequence differs from germline, possibly due to a read error. The genes are TRBV10-3 and TRBJ2-1; D possibly corresponds to TRBD2 (6 bases). The CDR3 extends over 15 amino acids. CDR1 and CDR2 (germline): ENHRY, SYGVKD. The CDR3 sequence is CATTTSPSSYNAQFF. The CDR3 DNA reads TGTGCCACAACGACTAGTCCTAGCTCCTACAATGCGCAGTTCTTC.

This clonotype qualifies as medium-sized. The V call is TRBV24-1, the J call TRBJ2-1; D is perhaps TRBD1 (6 bases). Germline values: CDR1 KGHDR, CDR2 SFDVKD. The CDR3 loop spans 14 amino acids. The V end was cut by 5 bases, the J end by 2 bases, with 9 bases between. The CDR3 reads CATSVGDTYNEQFF. The CDR3 DNA reads as TGTGCCACCAGTGTCGGGGACACCTACAATGAGCAGTTCTTC.

This clonotype was picked up many times. The V call is TRBV7-9, the J call TRBJ2-7; tentatively, D is TRBD2 (6 bases). Germline CDR1 SEHNR, CDR2 FQNEAQ (reference sequence). V was clipped by 4 bases and J by 0 bases, with 13 bases between them. This CDR3 region has 15 residues. The CDR3 region is CASSWGTSSSYEQYF. Here the CDR3 DNA reads TGTGCCAGCAGCTGGGGGACTTCGAGCTCCTACGAGCAGTACTTC.

This clonotype appeared many times. The rearrangement uses TRBV15 and TRBJ1-3, with D maybe TRBD1 (6 bases). From germline, CDR1 is LNHNV and CDR2 YYDKDF (reference sequence). CDR3 length equals 16 residues. Trimming removed 0 bases from V and 2 bases from J, with 11 bases in between. This CDR3 reads CATSRDRPGAGNTIYF. In DNA, the CDR3 is TGTGCCACCAGCAGAGATAGGCCAGGGGCTGGAAACACCATATATTTT. The entire variable domain, with the rest obtained from reference TRBV15 and TRBJ1-3, is as follows: DAMVIQNPRYQVTQFGKPVTLSCSQTLNHNVMYWYQQKSSQAPKLLFHYYDKDFNNEADTPDNFQSRRPNTSFCFLDIRSPGLGDTAMYLCATSRDRPGAGNTIYFGEGSWLTVV.

This chain joins TRBV7-9 and TRBJ2-1; either TRBD1 or TRBD2 may supply D (5 bases each). The CDR3 is 14 residues long. Trimming took off 3 bases at V and 6 bases at J, with 12 bases between the two ends. Germline V gene data show CDR1 as SEHNR and CDR2 as FQNEAQ (reference sequence). CDR3 sequence (DNA): TGTGCCAGCAGCTTTGTGGGGGTAGGCAATGAGCAGTTCTTC. Amino acids: CASSFVGVGNEQFF.

This clonotype was seen many times. The rearrangement links TRBV20-1 to TRBJ1-1; 10 bases are a match to TRBD1. Trimming removed 2 bases from V and 3 bases from J; junction bases left unmatched: 6. Germline values: CDR1 DFQATT, CDR2 SNEGSKA (reference sequence). CDR3 length: 15 amino acids. This CDR3 is CSARWTGGKDTEAFF. CDR3 in DNA: TGCAGTGCTAGATGGACAGGGGGGAAGGACACTGAAGCTTTCTTT.

This clonotype has at least ten counts. This chain connects TRBV5-6 to TRBJ1-1; TRBD1 matches 7 bases. The CDR3 extends over 17 amino acids. V dropped 2 bases and J dropped 0; count of bases not matched to a gene: 10. Germline CDR1 is SGHDT and CDR2 is YYEEEE. CDR3 DNA sequence: TGTGCCAGCAGCTTTCTTGACAGGGCGATCTTGAACACTGAAGCTTTCTTT. Protein sequence: CASSFLDRAILNTEAFF.

Ten or more counts support this clonotype. The chain employs TRBV20-1 and TRBJ1-5, with D possibly matching TRBD1 (5 bases). The CDR3 has 16 residues. Trimming took off 0 bases at V and 5 bases at J, with 17 bases between the two ends. CDR1 DFQATT and CDR2 SNEGSKA come from the germline V gene (reference sequence). The CDR3 DNA is TGCAGTGCTAGAGACACAAAGGGGTCCCCTTATCAGCCCCAGCATTTT. Translation gives CSARDTKGSPYQPQHF.

This clonotype qualifies as medium-sized. This chain links TRBV12-3 or TRBV12-4 with TRBJ2-5; D unclear. There are 14 residues in the CDR3. V gave up 4 bases and J gave up 0 bases, with 9 bases separating them. The chain's CDR3 is CASSWIGDQETQYF. The CDR3, as DNA: TGTGCCAGCAGTTGGATCGGAGACCAAGAGACCCAGTACTTC.

In this sample, this clonotype turned up many times. The chain is built from TRBV7-6 and TRBJ2-1; 7 bases match TRBD1. This CDR3 is built from 15 residues. J gave up 6 bases and V 5 bases, and 10 bases lay outside the gene matches. The germline V gene has CDR1 SGHVS and CDR2 FNYEAQ. The CDR3 protein is CASSALGTDTNEQFF. The CDR3 nucleotides read TGTGCCAGCAGCGCACTAGGGACAGATACCAATGAGCAGTTCTTC.